This note documents a single TCR beta chain sequence. This sample stems from a study of control samples from healthy donors and cancer patients. The data were produced by immunoSEQ multiplex PCR, yet TCRdb's version contains in-frame clones alone and is incomplete. The sample lists about 140,000 clones, about nine tenths occurring once. The CDR3 is 14 amino acids. Trimming took 1 base from V and 2 from J, leaving 9 bases between them. Germline lookup yields CDR1 SGHAT and CDR2 FQNNGV. This receptor was obtained from a woman aged 25 to 39 in good health. Material for sequencing was blood. The J gene is TRBJ2-7, the V gene TRBV11-2; D might be TRBD1 or TRBD2, each matching 5 bases. The CDR3 coding sequence is TGTGCCAGCAGCTTAGGGGACCAAGCCTACGAGCAGTACTTC. Translated: CASSLGDQAYEQYF.